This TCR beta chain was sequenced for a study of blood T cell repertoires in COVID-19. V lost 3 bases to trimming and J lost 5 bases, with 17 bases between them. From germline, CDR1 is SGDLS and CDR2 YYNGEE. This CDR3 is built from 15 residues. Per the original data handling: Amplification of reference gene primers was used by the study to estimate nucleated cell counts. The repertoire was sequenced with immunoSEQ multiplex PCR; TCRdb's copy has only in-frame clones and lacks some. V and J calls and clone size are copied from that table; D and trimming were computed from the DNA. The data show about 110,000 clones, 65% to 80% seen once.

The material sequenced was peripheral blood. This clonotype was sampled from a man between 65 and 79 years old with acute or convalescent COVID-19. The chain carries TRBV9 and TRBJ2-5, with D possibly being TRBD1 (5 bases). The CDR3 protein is CASSGQRRAGETQYF. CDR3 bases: TGTGCCAGCAGCGGACAGAGACGGGCCGGGGAGACCCAGTACTTC. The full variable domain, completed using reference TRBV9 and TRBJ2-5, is DSGVTQTPKHLITATGQRVTLRCSPRSGDLSVYWYQQSLDQGLQFLIQYYNGEERAKGNILERFSAQQFPDLHSELNLSSLELGDSALYFCASSGQRRAGETQYFGPGTRLLVL.